This entry lists 3 T cell receptor beta chains sequenced from one sample in a study of blood T cells in healthy people across ages. For the second PCR, which ran for about 6 to 11 cycles, a sample-barcoded 5' primer and a J-beta primer mix were used. MiXCR was run by TCRdb on the 5' RACE reads, yielding one entry per CDR3 protein. The data contain about 590,000 distinct CDR3 sequences, approximately 30% of them seen just once; the ten biggest clones take up around 14%. The sample comprised blood. These receptors were obtained from a woman older than 75 in good health.

A word on this clonotype: One base away lies a much larger clone, so this may be a sequencing read error. This chain joins TRBV2 and TRBJ2-5; 9 bases agree with TRBD1. CDR1 is SNHLY and CDR2 is FYNNEI in the germline V gene. With V trimmed by 6 bases and J by 11 bases, 13 bases remained unmatched. The CDR3 covers 14 residues. CDR3 in amino acids: CASRRTGVGLEQYF. CDR3 bases: TGTGCCAGCAGAAGGACAGGGGTGGGTCTTGAGCAGTACTTC.

As for this clonotype: A single base separates this from a much larger clone, so it may be a read error. The chain carries TRBV6-2 or TRBV6-3 and TRBJ2-7; unclear D gene. This CDR3 comprises 12 residues. V was shortened by 5 bases and J by 0 bases, with 5 bases between the two germline ends. In germline, CDR1 is MNHEY, CDR2 SVGEGT. The CDR3: CASSHYSYEQYF. CDR3 sequence (DNA): TGTGCCAGCAGTCACTACTCCTACGAGCAGTACTTC.

Concerning this clonotype: This sequence may be a read error, since a much larger clone differs from it by one base. This chain links TRBV12-3 or TRBV12-4 with TRBJ2-7; D is unresolved. The V end lost 3 bases, the J end lost 1 base, and 19 bases lay between the germline ends. The CDR3 extends over 17 amino acids. CDR3 DNA: TGTGCCAGCAGTTTGACGGCAGGCCCTGATAGGTCCTACGAGCAGTACTTC. This gives the protein CASSLTAGPDRSYEQYF.